These T cell receptor beta chains were read from a single sample in a study of beta chain features in type 1 diabetes. Generated by immunoSEQ multiplex PCR, the TCRdb table keeps only in-frame clones and is missing some. The data contain around 250,000 clones, about 63% of them seen just once; the ten biggest clones take up 0.053%. Input material: naive CD4+ T cells from blood. The source of these receptors is a man under 40 in good health. The CDR3 runs from the conserved cysteine through the conserved F or W. A D gene is named only where the DNA matches it firmly. Some rows mark clone size as missing; the rest say once, few, many or name a class of expanded clone.

j_gene | abundance | d_gene | v_gene | CDR3nt | CDR3aa
TRBJ2-5 | NA | NA | TRBV2 | TGTGCCAGCAGTGATGATACCAGATTCGGGGAGACCCAGTACTTC | CASSDDTRFGETQYF
TRBJ2-7 | NA | NA | TRBV30 | TGTGCCTGGAGTCCACCCGGGGGCGGGTACGAGCAGTACTTC | CAWSPPGGGYEQYF
TRBJ2-1 | NA | NA | TRBV28 | TGTGCCAGCAGTGTAGAGGAGGAGCAGTTCTTC | CASSVEEEQFF
TRBJ2-5 | NA | TRBD2 | TRBV9 | TGTGCCAGCAGCGGGATTAAACTAGCGGGGATTAAAGAGACCCAGTACTTC | CASSGIKLAGIKETQYF
TRBJ2-1 | few | NA | TRBV29-1 | TGCAGCGTTGACTCGACACATCCGGACAATGAGCAGTTCTTC | CSVDSTHPDNEQFF
TRBJ2-3 | NA | NA | TRBV21-1 | TGTGCCAGCAGCAAACTTAGCGGCACAGATACGCAGTATTTT | CASSKLSGTDTQYF
TRBJ2-3 | NA | NA | TRBV7-2 | TGTGCCAGCAGCTTAAACAGGGTGGATACGCAGTATTTT | CASSLNRVDTQYF
TRBJ2-5 | NA | TRBD2 | TRBV5-1 | TGCGCCAGCAGCCTAGCGGGAGAAAGACAAGAGACCCAGTACTTC | CASSLAGERQETQYF
TRBJ2-1 | few | NA | TRBV14 | TGTGCCAGCAGCCAAGATGGAGGGGTACGATACAATGAGCAGTTCTTC | CASSQDGGVRYNEQFF
TRBJ1-1 | NA | NA | TRBV30 | TGTGCCTGGAGTGGGGAGTACACTGAAGCTTTCTTT | CAWSGEYTEAFF
TRBJ2-5 | NA | NA | TRBV10-3 | TGTGCCATCAGTGAGTCGACTCGAGAGACCCAGTACTTC | CAISESTRETQYF
TRBJ1-4 | NA | NA | TRBV28 | TGTGCCAGCAGTCGGTACGAAAAACTGTTTTTT | CASSRYEKLFF
TRBJ2-1 | NA | TRBD2 | TRBV27 | TGTGCCAGCAGTCGCCGGACTAGCCTCGGAGAGCAGTTCTTC | CASSRRTSLGEQFF
TRBJ2-5 | NA | NA | TRBV29-1 | TGCAGCGCCACCCGGGGGATGGGGGAGACCCAGTACTTC | CSATRGMGETQYF
TRBJ2-2 | NA | NA | TRBV4-2 | TGTGCCAGCAGCCAATTCCCCGGGGAGCTGTTTTTT | CASSQFPGELFF
TRBJ1-5 | NA | NA | TRBV7-2 | TGTGCCAGCAGCTCCACAGGGAGGGGAGGCAATCAGCCCCAGCATTTT | CASSSTGRGGNQPQHF
TRBJ2-6 | NA | TRBD1 | TRBV30 | TGTGCCTGGAGTGTAATGGGACAGGGTGTCCTGACTTTC | CAWSVMGQGVLTF
TRBJ2-7 | NA | TRBD2 | TRBV7-2 | TGTGCCAGCAGCTTGGGACTAGCTGGCGAGCAGTACTTC | CASSLGLAGEQYF
TRBJ2-7 | NA | NA | TRBV30 | TGTGCCTGGATCCTGACTGGGAGCTACGAGCAGTACTTC | CAWILTGSYEQYF
TRBJ2-1 | once | NA | TRBV7-2 | TGTGCCAGCAGCGACGGGCCCGCTGCAAATGAGCAGTTCTTC | CASSDGPAANEQFF
TRBJ2-3 | NA | NA | TRBV5-1 | TGCGCCAGCAGCTTGGCCAGGGGAGATACGCAGTATTTT | CASSLARGDTQYF
TRBJ2-7 | NA | NA | TRBV30 | TGTGCCTGGAGTGTTACTCAGAACGAGCAGTACTTC | CAWSVTQNEQYF
TRBJ2-5 | once | NA | TRBV30 | TGTGCCTGGAGTTCGGGGTTCCAAGAGACCCAGTACTTC | CAWSSGFQETQYF
TRBJ1-6 | once | NA | TRBV25-1 | TGTGCCAGCAGCGCGGACATTAGCTCACCCCTCCACTTT | CASSADISSPLHF
TRBJ2-7 | NA | TRBD1 | TRBV5-6 | TGTGCCAGCAGGAGACAGGGGACAAGGAACGAGCAGTACTTC | CASRRQGTRNEQYF
TRBJ2-7 | NA | NA | TRBV29-1 | TGCAGCGTTGAACCAGACAGGAACAGCTACGAGCAGTACTTC | CSVEPDRNSYEQYF
TRBJ2-1 | few | TRBD2 | TRBV18 | TGTGCCAGCTCACCACCTAGCGGGTGGTATGAGCAGTTCTTC | CASSPPSGWYEQFF
TRBJ2-5 | NA | NA | TRBV5-1 | TGCGCCAGCAGCTTTACATCGACCCAGTACTTC | CASSFTSTQYF
TRBJ2-3 | NA | NA | TRBV15 | TGTGCCACCAGCAGAGATAGGCTAGCAGGTGGTACGCAGTATTTT | CATSRDRLAGGTQYF
TRBJ2-7 | NA | NA | TRBV21-1 | TGTGCCAGCACCAAGACAGAGGCCTACGAGCAGTACTTC | CASTKTEAYEQYF
TRBJ2-2 | NA | NA | TRBV7-2 | TGTGCCAGCAGCTTAATGGGGGTGAACACCGGGGAGCTGTTTTTT | CASSLMGVNTGELFF
TRBJ2-7 | NA | NA | TRBV20-1 | TGCAGTGCTGGAGGGGGAGAGCAGTACTTC | CSAGGGEQYF
TRBJ2-1 | NA | NA | TRBV1 | TGCACCAGCAGCCAAGATTCGGATACAGGGGGGAATGAGCAGTTCTTC | CTSSQDSDTGGNEQFF
TRBJ1-1 | NA | NA | TRBV12-5 | TGTGCTAGTGGTCAACCCTCCCGAGGGGTTGGGGCTTTCTTT | CASGQPSRGVGAFF
TRBJ2-6 | NA | NA | TRBV4-2 | TGTGCCAGCAGCCAAGACCTCTCTGGGGCCAACGTCCTGACTTTC | CASSQDLSGANVLTF
TRBJ1-1 | NA | TRBD1 | TRBV19 | TGTGCCAGTAGTCCCAGGGGGCCGGGCACTGAAGCTTTCTTT | CASSPRGPGTEAFF
TRBJ2-5 | NA | NA | TRBV28 | TGTGCCAGCAGTTCACATCAGGGGACGCAGACCCAGTACTTC | CASSSHQGTQTQYF
TRBJ2-1 | few | NA | TRBV23-1 | TGCGCCAGCAGTCAGCCGGAATATGAGCAGTTCTTC | CASSQPEYEQFF
TRBJ2-3 | NA | TRBD1 | TRBV30 | TGTGCCTGGAGTTTCTTACAGGGGGGCACAGATACGCAGTATTTT | CAWSFLQGGTDTQYF
TRBJ2-3 | NA | NA | TRBV2 | TGTGCCAGCGGCCGCACAGATACGCAGTATTTT | CASGRTDTQYF
TRBJ2-1 | NA | NA | TRBV29-1 | TGCAGCGTTGCTGGGAAGTTGTTAAATGAGCAGTTCTTC | CSVAGKLLNEQFF
TRBJ2-1 | NA | TRBD2 | TRBV7-8 | TGTGCCAGCAGCTTAGTAGCGGGATCGCGGGAGTTCTTC | CASSLVAGSREFF
TRBJ2-6 | NA | NA | TRBV9 | TGTGCCAGCAGCGTAGATCAAGCCTCCGGGGCCAACGTCCTGACTTTC | CASSVDQASGANVLTF
TRBJ1-3 | once | NA | TRBV9 | TGTGCCAGCAGCGAAACAGGGAGCAGCTCTGGAAACACCATATATTTT | CASSETGSSSGNTIYF
TRBJ2-2 | NA | NA | TRBV4-3 | TGCGCCAGCAGCCAAACTGGGGAGCTGTTTTTT | CASSQTGELFF
TRBJ2-5 | few | NA | TRBV7-2 | TGTGCCAGCAGCCCCACTTGGATCGGGGCCCAGTACTTC | CASSPTWIGAQYF
TRBJ1-2 | few | NA | TRBV30 | TGTGCCTGGAGTGTACCCCCTCCTACTAACTATGGCTACACCTTC | CAWSVPPPTNYGYTF
TRBJ2-5 | NA | TRBD2 | TRBV6-5 | TGTGCCAGCAGTCGCGGGAGTTTAGAGACCCAGTACTTC | CASSRGSLETQYF
TRBJ2-7 | once | NA | TRBV7-2 | TGTGCCAGCAGCTTAGCGGGACTTACGGGGGAGCAGTACTTC | CASSLAGLTGEQYF
TRBJ2-1 | NA | TRBD1 | TRBV28 | TGTGCCTCCTACTCGGGACAGGGGGTCTATGAGCAGTTCTTC | CASYSGQGVYEQFF
TRBJ2-7 | NA | NA | TRBV5-4 | TGTGCCAGCAGCTTGGCCGGTACCTACGAGCAGTACTTC | CASSLAGTYEQYF
TRBJ2-7 | NA | TRBD2 | TRBV25-1 | TGTGCCAGCAGTGCCAGCGGGAGGTCCAGGGAGCAGTACTTC | CASSASGRSREQYF
TRBJ1-6 | NA | TRBD1 | TRBV27 | TGTGCCAGCAGTTGGACAGGGACTAATTCACCCCTCCACTTT | CASSWTGTNSPLHF
TRBJ2-2 | NA | NA | TRBV30 | TGTGCCTGGAGTTGGACACAAAACACCGGGGAGCTGTTTTTT | CAWSWTQNTGELFF
TRBJ2-3 | once | TRBD2 | TRBV29-1 | TGCAGCGTCTCAATTACGGGGGGGAGAGATACGCAGTATTTT | CSVSITGGRDTQYF
TRBJ1-6 | once | TRBD1 | TRBV25-1 | TGTGCCAGCAGGTCGACAGGGATAAATAATTCACCCCTCCACTTT | CASRSTGINNSPLHF
TRBJ2-5 | NA | NA | TRBV5-1 | TGCGCCAGCAGCTCTTCCTATAATCAAGAGACCCAGTACTTC | CASSSSYNQETQYF
TRBJ2-7 | NA | NA | TRBV2 | TGTGCCAGCAGGAAGAGGGATGAGCAGTACTTC | CASRKRDEQYF